Listed below are T cell receptor beta chains from one sample, sequenced in a study of early T cells in non-severe SARS-CoV-2 infection. Via MiXCR, TCRdb re-called the 5' RACE reads, giving one row per CDR3 protein. The sample has 70,000 to 85,000 distinct CDR3 sequences; 9% to 13% are singletons. The sequenced sample consisted of whole blood. The receptor source for this set is an adult who was a healthcare worker with PCR-confirmed SARS-CoV-2 infection or an uninfected control (not recorded which). Each CDR3 is given with its conserved first and last residue. Fields, in order: J gene, D gene, CDR3 length, V gene, clone size, CDR3 protein, CDR3 DNA. D genes are given only for firm matches. Clone size appears in some rows only: once, few, many, or a class for an expanded clone.

J gene: TRBJ2-3
D gene: -
CDR3 length: 14
V gene: TRBV10-2
clone size: many
CDR3 protein: CASSEGQGMHTQYF
CDR3 DNA: TGCGCCAGCAGTGAAGGGCAGGGTATGCATACGCAGTATTTT

J gene: TRBJ2-2
D gene: TRBD2
CDR3 length: 18
V gene: TRBV7-8
clone size: many
CDR3 protein: CASTIPRRGVLNTGELFF
CDR3 DNA: TGTGCCAGCACCATCCCAAGGCGGGGGGTCCTGAACACCGGGGAGCTGTTTTTT

J gene: TRBJ2-2
D gene: TRBD1
CDR3 length: 14
V gene: TRBV29-1
clone size: few
CDR3 protein: CSVRDRGNTGELFF
CDR3 DNA: TGCAGCGTCCGGGACAGGGGGAACACCGGGGAGCTGTTTTTT

J gene: TRBJ2-3
D gene: TRBD2
CDR3 length: 16
V gene: TRBV12-3/TRBV12-4
clone size: -
CDR3 protein: CASSRRPGLAADTQYF
CDR3 DNA: TGTGCCAGCAGCCGTCGACCGGGACTAGCGGCGGATACGCAGTATTTT

J gene: TRBJ2-4
D gene: TRBD2
CDR3 length: 16
V gene: TRBV7-8
clone size: -
CDR3 protein: CASSLKWTSGENIQYF
CDR3 DNA: TGTGCCAGCAGCTTAAAGTGGACTAGCGGGGAAAACATTCAGTACTTC

J gene: TRBJ2-2
D gene: TRBD1
CDR3 length: 16
V gene: TRBV11-2
clone size: many
CDR3 protein: CASSPSGQTNTGELFF
CDR3 DNA: TGTGCCAGCAGCCCTTCGGGACAGACGAACACCGGGGAGCTGTTTTTT

J gene: TRBJ2-1
D gene: -
CDR3 length: 17
V gene: TRBV10-2
clone size: -
CDR3 protein: CASSEPLNGRAYNEQFF
CDR3 DNA: TGCGCCAGCAGTGAGCCGCTGAATGGGAGAGCTTACAATGAGCAGTTCTTC

J gene: TRBJ2-3
D gene: -
CDR3 length: 13
V gene: TRBV5-1
clone size: few
CDR3 protein: CASSLFVTDTQYF
CDR3 DNA: TGCGCCAGCAGCTTGTTTGTCACAGATACGCAGTATTTT

J gene: TRBJ1-4
D gene: TRBD1
CDR3 length: 15
V gene: TRBV19
clone size: -
CDR3 protein: CASSSGGMGNEKLFF
CDR3 DNA: TGTGCCAGTAGCTCAGGGGGCATGGGTAATGAAAAACTGTTTTTT

J gene: TRBJ2-3
D gene: -
CDR3 length: 12
V gene: TRBV14
clone size: many
CDR3 protein: CASSQDPRAQYF
CDR3 DNA: TGTGCCAGCAGCCAAGATCCTCGGGCGCAGTATTTT

J gene: TRBJ2-4
D gene: -
CDR3 length: 17
V gene: TRBV20-1
clone size: many
CDR3 protein: CSAHPRLAGNRLNIQYF
CDR3 DNA: TGCAGTGCCCACCCCAGGCTAGCAGGGAATCGATTAAACATTCAGTACTTC

J gene: TRBJ1-2
D gene: -
CDR3 length: 16
V gene: TRBV7-2
clone size: -
CDR3 protein: CASRDRRDTANYGYTF
CDR3 DNA: TGTGCCAGCAGGGACAGACGGGACACCGCTAACTATGGCTACACCTTC

J gene: TRBJ2-2
D gene: TRBD1
CDR3 length: 13
V gene: TRBV2
clone size: many
CDR3 protein: CASSGTGAGELFF
CDR3 DNA: TGTGCCAGCAGTGGGACAGGGGCCGGGGAGCTGTTTTTT

J gene: TRBJ1-3
D gene: -
CDR3 length: 13
V gene: TRBV29-1
clone size: -
CDR3 protein: CSVQGPSGNTIYF
CDR3 DNA: TGCAGCGTTCAGGGGCCCTCTGGAAACACCATATATTTT

J gene: TRBJ1-4
D gene: -
CDR3 length: 19
V gene: TRBV7-2
clone size: -
CDR3 protein: CASSLVKEGDERTNEKLFF
CDR3 DNA: TGTGCCAGCAGCTTAGTAAAGGAGGGAGATGAAAGAACTAATGAAAAACTGTTTTTT

J gene: TRBJ1-1
D gene: -
CDR3 length: 16
V gene: TRBV4-1
clone size: -
CDR3 protein: CASSQDPRVGYTEAFF
CDR3 DNA: TGCGCCAGCAGCCAAGATCCGAGGGTTGGGTACACTGAAGCTTTCTTT

J gene: TRBJ1-3
D gene: -
CDR3 length: 13
V gene: TRBV14
clone size: many
CDR3 protein: CASSPGSENTIYF
CDR3 DNA: TGTGCCAGCAGCCCAGGCTCTGAAAACACCATATATTTT

J gene: TRBJ1-1
D gene: -
CDR3 length: 16
V gene: TRBV24-1
clone size: many
CDR3 protein: CATSDPSKPGGTEAFF
CDR3 DNA: TGTGCCACCAGTGATCCCTCAAAGCCCGGGGGCACTGAAGCTTTCTTT

J gene: TRBJ1-1
D gene: -
CDR3 length: 14
V gene: TRBV5-5
clone size: few
CDR3 protein: CASSLVQRNTEAFF
CDR3 DNA: TGTGCCAGCAGCTTGGTTCAGAGGAACACTGAAGCTTTCTTT

J gene: TRBJ2-7
D gene: -
CDR3 length: 13
V gene: TRBV9
clone size: few
CDR3 protein: CASSVGPRGEQYF
CDR3 DNA: TGTGCCAGCAGCGTAGGGCCCCGGGGCGAGCAGTACTTC

J gene: TRBJ1-5
D gene: TRBD1
CDR3 length: 15
V gene: TRBV29-1
clone size: many
CDR3 protein: CSVETGTDSGQPQHF
CDR3 DNA: TGCAGCGTGGAAACCGGGACAGATTCAGGTCAGCCCCAGCATTTT

J gene: TRBJ2-7
D gene: TRBD2
CDR3 length: 15
V gene: TRBV29-1
clone size: many
CDR3 protein: CSVEDLSGGAYEQYF
CDR3 DNA: TGCAGCGTTGAAGATCTGAGCGGGGGGGCCTACGAGCAGTACTTC

J gene: TRBJ2-5
D gene: TRBD2
CDR3 length: 18
V gene: TRBV11-2
clone size: few
CDR3 protein: CASSLVGGLAAGKETQYF
CDR3 DNA: TGTGCCAGCAGCTTAGTTGGGGGACTAGCGGCGGGAAAAGAGACCCAGTACTTC

J gene: TRBJ1-4
D gene: -
CDR3 length: 14
V gene: TRBV7-6
clone size: -
CDR3 protein: CASTEGGRREKLFF
CDR3 DNA: TGTGCCAGCACGGAAGGGGGGCGCCGTGAAAAACTGTTTTTT